This is a list of T cell receptor beta chains from one sample in a study of T cell changes during pregnancy in multiple sclerosis. Assay: immunoSEQ multiplex PCR; the TCRdb copy retains only in-frame clones and omits some. The table records just over 20,000 clones, approximately 90% of them present only once. This specimen was CD8+ T cells from peripheral blood mononuclear cells, taken in the second trimester of pregnancy. These receptors were collected from a female donor in good health, enrolled as a control in a pregnancy study. Each CDR3 is given with its conserved first and last residue. The D gene is left open where the match is weak. Size is omitted from some rows. Given values are once, few, many or a class for expanded clones.

14	-	TRBV7-8	TRBD1	CASSLDRRIDEQYF
14	-	TRBV15	-	CATSRGWTDNGYTF
14	-	TRBV11-2	TRBD1	CASSPLGGADTQYF
12	-	TRBV12-5	-	CASGRDSPEGFF
13	-	TRBV6-5	-	CAAGQGGWNEQFF
15	-	TRBV19	-	CASSALRGYTDTQYF
15	-	TRBV29-1	-	CSVEVIRSGTDTQYF
16	-	TRBV4-3	TRBD2	CASSQESGVPYNEQFF
14	once	TRBV10-2	-	CASSAGGVSQPQHF
13	-	TRBV5-1	TRBD2	CASRAGGPDTQYF